The T cell receptor (beta chain) described here comes from a study of blood T cell repertoires in COVID-19. Generated by immunoSEQ multiplex PCR, the TCRdb table keeps only in-frame clones and is missing some. The sample consists of 90,000 to 100,000 clones, about 86% of them appearing once. A single count supports this clone. V shed 3 bases and J 3 bases; nucleotides not matched to a gene: 8. The CDR3 is made up of 17 amino acids. The germline gives CDR1 LNHDA, CDR2 SQIVND (reference sequence). This rearrangement joins TRBV19 to TRBJ2-6; 7 bases match TRBD1. This sequence was found in a human donor in a cohort sampled during active COVID-19. Sequencing input: peripheral blood. The CDR3 loop is CASSIRGSWGGANVLTF. In DNA form, the CDR3 reads TGTGCCAGTAGTATCAGGGGGTCTTGGGGTGGGGCCAACGTCCTGACTTTC.